These 17 T cell receptor beta chains came from one sample sequenced in a study of blood T cell repertoires in COVID-19. Some clones are missing from TCRdb's copy, which holds only in-frame ones; the method was immunoSEQ multiplex PCR. Here the sample spans hundreds of thousands of clones, 86% being singletons. Input material: peripheral blood. The receptors derive from a man aged 45-65 years with acute or convalescent COVID-19.

This clone was seen once. The chain combines TRBV5-4 with TRBJ1-2; D uncertain. Germline V CDR1 and CDR2: SGHNT, YYREEE (reference sequence). The CDR3 totals 12 residues. V dropped 7 bases and J dropped 10 bases, with 17 bases sitting between them. In nucleotides, the CDR3 is TGTGCCAGCCCCTTGGGCGGAACGACCTACACCTTC. Protein sequence: CASPLGGTTYTF.

The genes are TRBV19 and TRBJ1-6; 7 nucleotides match TRBD1. Germline V gene sequence: CDR1 LNHDA, CDR2 SQIVND (reference sequence). The CDR3 covers 17 residues. Trimming at V came to 5 bases and at J to 3 bases, leaving 10 bases not matched to a gene. DNA of the CDR3: TGTGCCAGTAGTCTCATAGGGGGCCGGCTCTATAATTCACCCCTCCACTTT. This sequence encodes CASSLIGGRLYNSPLHF.

This chain connects TRBV5-1 to TRBJ2-3, with a tentative D call TRBD2 (5 bases). V lost 5 bases and J 1 base, leaving 11 bases between the germline ends. The CDR3 length is 14 residues. Germline loops: CDR1 SGHRS, CDR2 YFSETQ. The chain's CDR3 is CASSGEGGTDTQYF. The CDR3 nucleotides are TGCGCCAGCAGTGGAGAGGGAGGCACAGATACGCAGTATTTT.

This clone was detected only a few times. The chain's CDR3 is CASSEADSYTEAFF. The CDR3 DNA reads TGTGCCAGCAGTGAAGCGGACAGTTACACTGAAGCTTTCTTT. The chain carries TRBV6-1 and TRBJ1-1, with D tentatively TRBD1 (6 bases). The ends were cut back, 0 bases at V and 3 bases at J, with 8 bases in the middle. Per germline, CDR1 MNHNS and CDR2 SASEGT. The CDR3 sequence is 14 residues long.

The rearrangement links TRBV3-1 (or the pseudogene TRBV3-2) to TRBJ1-6; 10 bases match TRBD1. The CDR3 loop spans 15 amino acids. V lost 2 bases and J lost 9; bases outside the gene matches: 4. Germline V CDR1 and CDR2: LGHDT, YNNKEL (reference sequence). CDR3 DNA: TGTGCCAGCAGCCAATCGGACAGGGGGGGTTCACCCCTCCACTTT. Translated: CASSQSDRGGSPLHF.

The rearrangement joins TRBV25-1 to TRBJ2-7; no firm D call. Deletions cut 5 bases from V and 4 bases from J, with 9 bases between. The V gene's germline CDR1 is MGHDK and CDR2 SYGVNS. The CDR3 runs to 12 residues. Here the CDR3 DNA reads TGTGCCAGCAGTCCTAGTGTTTACGAGCAGTACTTC. Translated, it gives CASSPSVYEQYF.

This clone was recorded once. The rearrangement links TRBV5-1 to TRBJ1-2; D call uncertain. The CDR3 totals 13 residues. V lost 0 bases and J lost 0, with 3 bases in between. The germline V gene has CDR1 SGHRS and CDR2 YFSETQ. CDR3 in amino acids: CASSLGANYGYTF. The CDR3 region has the DNA TGCGCCAGCAGCTTGGGAGCTAACTATGGCTACACCTTC.

The gene calls are TRBV3-1 (or the pseudogene TRBV3-2) and TRBJ2-1; possibly TRBD2 for D (5 bases). Germline loops: CDR1 LGHDT, CDR2 YNNKEL (reference sequence). This CDR3 region has 16 residues. Trimming left V 6 bases short and J 8 bases short, with 23 bases between. The chain's CDR3 is CASSPITLTGRDEQFF. In DNA, the CDR3 is TGTGCCAGCAGTCCCATTACTCTCACTGGGCGGGATGAGCAGTTCTTC.

The chain recombines TRBV30 with TRBJ2-7; 12 bases align to TRBD1. Germline CDR1 and CDR2: GTSNPN and SVGIG (reference sequence). V shed 1 base and J 10 bases; nucleotides not matched to a gene: 11. CDR3 length: 15 residues. The CDR3 spells CAWSAVSGQGAKQYF. The DNA for the CDR3 is TGTGCCTGGAGTGCCGTTTCGGGACAGGGGGCAAAACAGTACTTC.

The chain employs TRBV19 and TRBJ1-2; D is undetermined. The CDR3 length is 13 residues. Between the trimmed V and J ends, which lost 3 bases and 3 bases, there was a span of 8 bases. Germline CDR1 and CDR2: LNHDA and SQIVND (reference sequence). The CDR3 DNA sequence: TGTGCCAGTAGTATGACCGGGGACTATGGCTACACCTTC. Its protein product is CASSMTGDYGYTF.

On this clone: The sample holds other DNA sequences that translate to the same CDR3. The chain employs TRBV5-1 and TRBJ2-3; 7 bases line up with TRBD2. CDR1 is SGHRS and CDR2 is YFSETQ in the germline V gene. The CDR3 has 16 amino acids. Trimming at V came to 4 bases and at J to 0 bases, leaving 8 bases not matched to a gene. The CDR3 bases are TGCGCCAGCAGCCCCGGACTAGTCGGTAGCACAGATACGCAGTATTTT. Translated, it gives CASSPGLVGSTDTQYF.

The gene calls are TRBV3-1 (or the pseudogene TRBV3-2) and TRBJ1-6, with unresolved D. V was pared by 0 bases and J by 0 bases, with 6 bases between. The CDR3 contains 16 residues. Germline assignment: CDR1 LGHDT and CDR2 YNNKEL (reference sequence). CDR3 amino acids: CASSQEAGSYNSPLHF. CDR3 DNA sequence: TGTGCCAGCAGCCAAGAGGCAGGCTCCTATAATTCACCCCTCCACTTT.

The chain carries TRBV7-3 and TRBJ2-5; 11 bases line up with TRBD2. The germline CDR1 and CDR2 sequences are SGHTA and FQGTGA. The CDR3 runs 16 residues. V lost 1 base to trimming and J lost 5 bases; unmatched junction nucleotides: 6. The CDR3 DNA follows: TGTGCCAGCAGCTTAATGGGACTAGCGGTAGGCGAGACCCAGTACTTC. Amino acids: CASSLMGLAVGETQYF. Combining the CDR3 with reference TRBV7-3 and TRBJ2-5 gives the whole variable domain GAGVSQTPSNKVTEKGKYVELRCDPISGHTALYWYRQSLGQGPEFLIYFQGTGAADDSGLPNDRFFAVRPEGSVSTLKIQRTERGDSAVYLCASSLMGLAVGETQYFGPGTRLLVL.

This chain uses TRBV27 with TRBJ1-6; tentative D call: TRBD1 (6 bases). This CDR3 region has 14 residues. The germline gives CDR1 MNHEY, CDR2 SMNVEV (reference sequence). The germline V and J ends were trimmed by 5 bases and 7 bases, with 12 bases remaining between them. CDR3 in DNA: TGTGCCAGCAGTCCGCAGACAGGCAATTCACCCCTCCACTTT. It yields the protein CASSPQTGNSPLHF.

The V call is TRBV2, the J call TRBJ2-2; D possibly corresponds to TRBD1 (5 bases). Germline CDR1 SNHLY, CDR2 FYNNEI. Trimming left V 3 bases short and J 0 bases short, with 14 bases between. The length of the CDR3 is 17 residues. This CDR3 is CASSDFWTHTNTGELFF. DNA of the CDR3: TGTGCCAGCAGTGATTTTTGGACACATACGAACACCGGGGAGCTGTTTTTT.

The V and J genes are TRBV10-3 and TRBJ2-7; 9 bases agree with TRBD1. From germline, CDR1 is ENHRY and CDR2 SYGVKD. J gave up 2 bases and V 3 bases, and 5 bases lay outside the gene matches. This CDR3 has 15 amino acids. The CDR3 DNA reads TGTGCCATCAGTGACACAGGGGGCATGACCTACGAGCAGTACTTC. Translation: CAISDTGGMTYEQYF.

The gene calls are TRBV5-1 and TRBJ2-2; 10 positions match TRBD1. Germline CDR1 is SGHRS and CDR2 is YFSETQ. V lost 3 bases to trimming and J lost 3 bases; unmatched junction nucleotides: 2. The CDR3 is made up of 15 amino acids. In nucleotides, the CDR3 is TGCGCCAGCAGCTCGACAGGGGGCTACACCGGGGAGCTGTTTTTT. Translating it yields CASSSTGGYTGELFF.